What follows describes a single TCR beta chain. The record originates from a study of blood T cell repertoires in COVID-19. Study details: The United States, Italy and Spain provided the acute and convalescent COVID-19 samples. T cells, B-cell-depleted T cells, or PBMCs provided the cDNA or gDNA that served as material.

CDR1 is LNHNV, CDR2 YYDKDF, per germline (reference sequence). This CDR3 is built from 15 residues. V gave up 0 bases and J gave up 1 base, with 7 bases separating them. In the authors' workflow: Reference gene primer amplification gave nucleated cell count estimates. The table came from immunoSEQ multiplex PCR; TCRdb's copy has only in-frame clones and leaves some out. The D gene and trimming were derived from the DNA, and the V and J assignments and clone size from that table. This table has about 310,000 clones, around nine tenths appearing once. Sequenced input: peripheral blood. The genes are TRBV15 and TRBJ1-5; D is undetermined. The TCR originated in a man aged 65 to 79 with acute or convalescent COVID-19. The CDR3 reads CATSRDPGSNQPQHF. The CDR3 DNA follows: TGTGCCACCAGCAGAGATCCCGGGAGCAATCAGCCCCAGCATTTT.